Below, 11 T cell receptor beta chains from the same sample are listed, as sequenced in a study of regulatory T cells in long-lasting Graves disease. The sample's time point: newly diagnosed GD, antithyroid drugs for less than 3 months. Following extraction of RNA from PBMCs, that RNA was used to make the TCR library. With iRepertoire HTBI primers and Arm-PCR of CDR3 regions, TCR beta libraries were built. TCRdb redid the calling of the multiplex PCR reads with MiXCR, one entry per CDR3 protein. The table lists 380,000 or so distinct CDR3 sequences, roughly 17% of them singletons. Separately, the same data were catalogued under a study of T cells in Graves' hyperthyroidism and ophthalmopathy.

This specimen consisted of peripheral blood mononuclear cells (PBMCs), obtained at new diagnosis, from a patient treated with antithyroid drugs. The receptors were gathered from a woman aged 18-35 years with Graves disease.

This clonotype is medium-sized by share. The chain's CDR3 is CASSQDRAGATETQYF. In nucleotides, the CDR3 is TGTGCCAGCAGCCAAGATAGGGCGGGAGCGACGGAGACCCAGTACTTC. The genes are TRBV3-1 and TRBJ2-5; TRBD2 aligns across 7 bases. This CDR3 is 16 amino acids long. Germline CDR1 LGHDT, CDR2 YNNKEL (reference sequence). Germline trimming cut 0 bases from V and 5 bases from J; bases unmatched to any gene: 9.

This clonotype was detected many times. The rearrangement links TRBV2 to TRBJ2-7; 9 nucleotides match TRBD1. The germline gives CDR1 SNHLY, CDR2 FYNNEI. J lost 0 bases, V lost 6 bases, and 6 bases had no gene match. CDR3 length: 15 residues. The CDR3 sequence: CASREDRGRSYEQYF. The CDR3 region has the DNA TGTGCCAGCAGAGAGGACAGGGGCCGCTCCTACGAGCAGTACTTC.

This clonotype was found many times. The J gene is TRBJ2-1, the V gene TRBV20-1, with 8 nucleotides matching TRBD2. Trimming removed 2 bases from V and 2 bases from J; junction bases left unmatched: 2. Germline CDR1 reads DFQATT; CDR2 reads SNEGSKA (reference sequence). This CDR3 comprises 14 residues. The CDR3: CSARLGRAYNEQFF. The CDR3 DNA is TGCAGTGCTAGACTCGGGAGGGCCTACAATGAGCAGTTCTTC.

The chain combines TRBV11-2 with TRBJ2-3; 9 bases match TRBD2. Germline lookup yields CDR1 SGHAT and CDR2 FQNNGV. V lost 5 bases to trimming and J lost 2 bases; unmatched junction nucleotides: 5. CDR3 length equals 15 residues. The CDR3 sequence: CASSPLAGTTDTQYF. The CDR3 DNA reads TGTGCCAGCAGCCCCCTAGCGGGGACCACAGATACGCAGTATTTT.

This clonotype was seen more than once but under ten times. This chain uses TRBV5-1 with TRBJ1-4; maybe TRBD1 (6 bases). The CDR3 is made up of 15 amino acids. Germline-derived CDR1 and CDR2 are SGHRS and YFSETQ. The germline V and J ends were trimmed by 6 bases and 2 bases, with 14 bases remaining between them. The CDR3 here is CASTTGTTTNEKLFF. As DNA, the CDR3 is TGCGCCAGCACCACCGGGACAACCACTAATGAAAAACTGTTTTTT.

This clonotype came up many times. The J gene is TRBJ1-1, the V gene TRBV6-5, with D possibly being TRBD1 (6 bases). The CDR3 sequence is 13 residues long. Germline loops: CDR1 MNHEY, CDR2 SVGAGI. V was pared by 0 bases and J by 8 bases, with 10 bases between. As DNA, the CDR3 is TGTGCCAGCAGTTACTCGACAGGTTTAGAAGCTTTCTTT. As protein: CASSYSTGLEAFF.

The chain couples TRBV2 to TRBJ1-1; no definite D call. V was trimmed by 4 bases and J by 0 bases, leaving 12 bases between them. The length of the CDR3 is 15 residues. Per the germline V gene, CDR1 is SNHLY and CDR2 is FYNNEI. This chain's CDR3 is CASSAVAELNTEAFF. The CDR3 DNA follows: TGTGCCAGCAGTGCGGTTGCAGAGTTGAACACTGAAGCTTTCTTT.

This clonotype was seen a few times. The rearrangement links TRBV10-3 to TRBJ2-1, with D possibly being TRBD1 or TRBD2 (5 bases each). Trimming removed 8 bases at V and 7 bases at J, with 12 bases between. The length of the CDR3 is 12 residues. Germline CDR1 reads ENHRY; CDR2 reads SYGVKD. DNA for the CDR3: TGTGCCATCTGGGACGCAGGGAATGAGCAGTTCTTC. Residues: CAIWDAGNEQFF.

This clonotype was detected a few times. The chain is built from TRBV20-1 and TRBJ1-3; no firm D call. Trimming shortened V by 0 bases and J by 2 bases, and 8 bases separated the two germline ends. CDR3 length: 14 residues. Germline CDR1 is DFQATT and CDR2 is SNEGSKA (reference sequence). CDR3: CSARERGTGNTIYF. For the CDR3, the DNA is TGCAGTGCTAGAGAGCGAGGGACTGGAAACACCATATATTTT.

The rearrangement uses TRBV2 and TRBJ1-5; a weak D match, TRBD1 (6 bases). CDR3 length equals 14 residues. From germline, CDR1 is SNHLY and CDR2 FYNNEI. The V end lost 7 bases, the J end lost 6 bases, and 16 bases lay between the germline ends. In nucleotides, the CDR3 is TGTGCCAGCACTCAAATAGGGGGGATTCAGCCCCAGCATTTT. As protein: CASTQIGGIQPQHF.

This clonotype was found many times. This chain links TRBV7-2 with TRBJ1-1; D call uncertain. Trimming took 2 bases from V and 1 from J, leaving 8 bases between them. CDR3 size: 14 residues. The V gene's germline CDR1 is SGHTA and CDR2 FQGNSA. The CDR3: CASSLSRWNTEAFF. The DNA of the CDR3 is TGTGCCAGCAGCTTATCCAGGTGGAACACTGAAGCTTTCTTT.